This T cell receptor (beta chain) was captured in a study of resident and recirculating memory T cells in vitiligo. The V and J ends lost 0 bases and 8 bases, in that order; junction bases with no gene match: 4. Per the germline V gene, CDR1 is GTSNPN and CDR2 is SVGIG (reference sequence). This CDR3 region has 13 residues. The protocol was immunoSEQ multiplex PCR, while the TCRdb copy is restricted to in-frame clones and leaves out a portion. The table has 70,000 to 95,000 clones, roughly 94% seen once; the top ten hold approximately 5.4%. The sequence was obtained from a male donor with vitiligo. The specimen sequenced was blood. The chain uses TRBV30 and TRBJ1-3, with 7 bases lining up with TRBD1. CDR3 region: CAWSVKGGHTIYF. DNA of the CDR3: TGTGCCTGGAGTGTAAAAGGGGGCCACACCATATATTTT. Looking up the rest from reference TRBV30 and TRBJ1-3 gives the full variable domain: SQTIHQWPATLVQPVGSPLSLECTVEGTSNPNLYWYRQAAGRGLQLLFYSVGIGQISSEVPQNLSASRPQDRQFILSSKKLLLSDSGFYLCAWSVKGGHTIYFGEGSWLTVV.